A selection of T cell receptor beta chains follows, all from one sample in a study of breast tumors, draining lymph nodes, adjacent tissues. One entry per CDR3 protein results from TCRdb running MiXCR on the multiplex PCR reads. Of 170,000 or so distinct CDR3 sequences in the sample, about 33% were seen once. The sequenced material came from axillary lymph node tissue. The receptors here all came from a female donor with breast cancer. Some clones in this sample may be carry-over from other donors' samples. Both conserved end residues are part of each CDR3. A D gene is named only where the DNA matches it firmly. Expanded clones get a size class; other rows say once, few or many, or leave the size out.

J gene,clone size,D gene,V gene,CDR3 length,CDR3 DNA,CDR3 protein
TRBJ2-1,-,-,TRBV7-6,16,TGTGCCAGCAGCTCCTTCGGGGACCATACAAACGGTGAGCAGTTCTTC,CASSSFGDHTNGEQFF
TRBJ2-3,many,-,TRBV20-1,15,TGCAGTGCTAGAGATGGGGAAACTAGCACAGATACGCAGTATTTT,CSARDGETSTDTQYF
TRBJ1-2,many,-,TRBV9,13,TGTGCCAGCAGCCCAACCGACAGCTATGGCTACACCTTC,CASSPTDSYGYTF
TRBJ2-7,few,-,TRBV12-5,19,TGTGCTAGTGGTTTGGCCCTGTCCGGAGGTAGCGGCTACCCCTACGAGCAGTACTTC,CASGLALSGGSGYPYEQYF
TRBJ2-5,-,-,TRBV20-1,13,TGCAGTGCTCGTAGTTCAGGCGAAGAGACCCAGTACTTC,CSARSSGEETQYF
TRBJ2-1,many,TRBD2,TRBV12-3/TRBV12-4,16,TGTGCCAGCAGTCCGTTTGCGGGGGGGCCGTACAATGAGCAGTTCTTC,CASSPFAGGPYNEQFF
TRBJ2-3,many,TRBD2,TRBV11-2,17,TGTGCCAGCAGCGCACGGGGGGGGGTCACTAGCACAGATACGCAGTATTTT,CASSARGGVTSTDTQYF
TRBJ2-1,many,TRBD2,TRBV12-3/TRBV12-4,14,TGTGCCAGCAGTCTAGCGGGGGGATGGAATGAGCAGTTCTTC,CASSLAGGWNEQFF
TRBJ1-2,-,-,TRBV12-5,16,TGTGCTAGTGGTTTCCCCAACGATTGGGGGAACTATGGCTACACCTTC,CASGFPNDWGNYGYTF
TRBJ1-1,-,-,TRBV18,13,TGTGCCAGCTCAAGGGGCATGAACACTGAAGCTTTCTTT,CASSRGMNTEAFF
TRBJ1-2,many,-,TRBV5-1,14,TGCGCCAGCAGATGGCAAGGCCTCGGGTATGGCTACACCTTC,CASRWQGLGYGYTF
TRBJ1-2,many,-,TRBV5-1,14,TGCGCCAGCAGCCCTGACCCCCCCAACTATGGCTACACCTTC,CASSPDPPNYGYTF
TRBJ1-4,-,-,TRBV20-1,20,-,CSAKDRSYGYTFGTNEKLFF